The 3 T cell receptor beta chains presented below share a single source sample, sequenced in a study of cytomegalovirus exposure and HLA in healthy donors. In the PCR, 60 Vbeta and 13 Jbeta primers were used. The method was immunoSEQ multiplex PCR; TCRdb's version includes in-frame clones alone and lacks a portion of them. The sample holds 170,000 or so clones, around 82% seen once. The sequenced sample was PBMCs. The source is a woman in her fifties or sixties in good health and CMV-seropositive.

This rearrangement joins TRBV2 to TRBJ2-5, with 8 bases matching TRBD2. The CDR3 runs to 14 residues. With V trimmed by 8 bases and J by 2 bases, 7 bases remained unmatched. From germline, CDR1 is SNHLY and CDR2 FYNNEI. The CDR3 is CASWTGGLQETQYF. CDR3 sequence (DNA): TGTGCCAGCTGGACGGGGGGGCTGCAAGAGACCCAGTACTTC.

The chain combines TRBV5-8 with TRBJ2-7; 7 nucleotides match TRBD1. Trimming removed 5 bases from V and 4 bases from J; junction bases left unmatched: 6. There are 13 residues in the CDR3. Germline values: CDR1 SGHTS, CDR2 YDEGEE. The DNA for the CDR3 is TGTGCCAGCAGTAGGGACAGACAATACGAGCAGTACTTC. Translated, it gives CASSRDRQYEQYF.

The chain recombines TRBV9 with TRBJ2-5, with TRBD2 matching 9 bases. With V trimmed by 3 bases and J by 5 bases, 8 bases remained unmatched. Germline V lookup: CDR1 SGDLS, CDR2 YYNGEE. There are 15 residues in the CDR3. Here the CDR3 reads CASSASGTSLETQYF. CDR3 DNA sequence: TGTGCCAGCAGCGCCTCCGGGACTAGCCTGGAGACCCAGTACTTC.